The TCR beta chain under discussion was sequenced for a study of T cells after yellow fever vaccination. Regarding this clonotype: What it recognizes is unknown.

One entry per CDR3 protein, called by TCRdb with MiXCR from the 5' RACE reads. The sample shows some 390,000 distinct CDR3 sequences, about 19% of them seen only once. Trimming removed 5 bases from V and 0 bases from J, with 11 bases in between. This CDR3 is built from 15 residues. Germline V gene sequence: CDR1 MNHEY, CDR2 SVGAGI. Study-wide points: The CD4 compartment and the CD8 compartment contained a small share of clonotypes in common.

Sequencing was performed on PBMCs, taken before the yellow fever booster vaccination. V is TRBV6-5 and J is TRBJ2-1; D possibly matches TRBD1 or TRBD2 (5 bases each). This TCR was recovered from a man aged 18 to 29 who received the YFV17D yellow fever vaccine. The CDR3 loop reads CASSRGRSSYNEQFF. DNA for the CDR3: TGTGCCAGCAGTAGGGGACGGAGCTCCTACAATGAGCAGTTCTTC.